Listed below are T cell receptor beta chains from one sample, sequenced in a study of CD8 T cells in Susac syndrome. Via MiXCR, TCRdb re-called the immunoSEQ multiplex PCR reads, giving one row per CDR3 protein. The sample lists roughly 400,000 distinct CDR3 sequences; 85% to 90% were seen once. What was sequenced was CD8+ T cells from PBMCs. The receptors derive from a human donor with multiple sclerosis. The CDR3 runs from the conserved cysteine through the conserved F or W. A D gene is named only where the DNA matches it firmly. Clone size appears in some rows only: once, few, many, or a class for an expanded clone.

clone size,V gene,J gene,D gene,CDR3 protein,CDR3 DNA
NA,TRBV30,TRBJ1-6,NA,CAWSETGAPLHF,TGTGCCTGGAGTGAGACAGGAGCTCCCCTCCACTTT
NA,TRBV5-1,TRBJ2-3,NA,CASSLGSSPDTQYF,TGCGCCAGCAGCTTGGGCAGCAGTCCAGATACGCAGTATTTT
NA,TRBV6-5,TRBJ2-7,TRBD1,CASSFETGGFEQYF,TGTGCCAGCAGTTTCGAGACAGGGGGCTTTGAGCAGTACTTC
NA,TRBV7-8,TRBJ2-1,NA,CASSLVWSVTQSFYNEQFF,TGTGCCAGCAGCTTAGTCTGGTCGGTGACACAATCATTCTACAATGAGCAGTTCTTC
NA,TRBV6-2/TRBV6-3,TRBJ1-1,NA,CASGPHTEAFF,TGTGCCAGCGGCCCCCACACTGAAGCTTTCTTT
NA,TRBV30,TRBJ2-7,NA,CAWIGGNSYEQYF,TGTGCCTGGATTGGAGGGAATTCCTACGAGCAGTACTTC
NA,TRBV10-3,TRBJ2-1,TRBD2,CAISEAGGYNEQFF,TGTGCCATCAGTGAGGCGGGGGGGTACAATGAGCAGTTCTTC
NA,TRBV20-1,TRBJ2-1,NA,CSARDRDGAPYNEQFF,TGCAGTGCTAGAGATCGTGACGGGGCCCCCTACAATGAGCAGTTCTTC
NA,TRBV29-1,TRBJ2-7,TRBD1,CSVDSSDRETYEQYF,TGCAGCGTTGATTCGTCGGACAGGGAAACCTACGAGCAGTACTTC
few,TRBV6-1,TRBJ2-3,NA,CASSHLTITDTQYF,TGTGCCAGCAGTCACTTAACTATCACAGATACGCAGTATTTT
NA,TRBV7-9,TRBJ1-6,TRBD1,CASGEQGLALHF,TGTGCCAGCGGCGAACAGGGGTTAGCCCTCCACTTT
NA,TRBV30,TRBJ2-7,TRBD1,CAWGTGEFPAQYF,TGTGCCTGGGGGACAGGGGAATTCCCTGCGCAGTACTTC
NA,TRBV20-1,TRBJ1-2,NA,CSARDPNLGGYTF,TGCAGTGCTAGAGACCCCAACTTGGGGGGCTACACCTTC
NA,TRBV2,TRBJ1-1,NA,CASRASTEAFF,TGTGCCAGCAGGGCCTCCACTGAAGCTTTCTTT
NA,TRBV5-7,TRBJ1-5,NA,CASSPESVKSNQPQHF,TGTGCCAGCAGTCCTGAGTCTGTGAAGAGCAATCAGCCCCAGCATTTT
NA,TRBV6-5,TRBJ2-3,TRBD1,CASVDRATDTQYF,TGTGCCAGCGTTGACAGGGCCACAGATACGCAGTATTTT